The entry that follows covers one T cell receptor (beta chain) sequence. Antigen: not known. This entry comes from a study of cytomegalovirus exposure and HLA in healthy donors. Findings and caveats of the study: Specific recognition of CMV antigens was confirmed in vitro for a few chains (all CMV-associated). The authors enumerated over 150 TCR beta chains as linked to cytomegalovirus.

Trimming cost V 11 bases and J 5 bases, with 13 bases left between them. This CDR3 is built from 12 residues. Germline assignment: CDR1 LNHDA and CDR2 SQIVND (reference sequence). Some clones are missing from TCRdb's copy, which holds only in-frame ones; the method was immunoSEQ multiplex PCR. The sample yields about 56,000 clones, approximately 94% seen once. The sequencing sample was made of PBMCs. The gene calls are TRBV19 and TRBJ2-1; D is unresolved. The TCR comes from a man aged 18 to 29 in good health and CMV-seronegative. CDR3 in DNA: TGTGCCTCTAATTCTCCCCACAATGAGCAGTTCTTC. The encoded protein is CASNSPHNEQFF. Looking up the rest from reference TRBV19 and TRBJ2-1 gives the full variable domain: DGGITQSPKYLFRKEGQNVTLSCEQNLNHDAMYWYRQDPGQGLRLIYYSQIVNDFQKGDIAEGYSVSREKKESFPLTVTSAQKNPTAFYLCASNSPHNEQFFGPGTRLTVL.